Included here is one TCR beta chain sequence, with context. Its antigen is unidentified. The CDR3 runs to 11 residues. Germline V CDR1 and CDR2: MNHEY, SVGAGI. V lost 6 bases and J lost 6, with 6 bases in between. Sequencing was performed with immunoSEQ multiplex PCR; in TCRdb, only in-frame clones are kept and a portion is missing. The sample consists of 40,000 or so clones, roughly 93% of them appearing once. This specimen belongs to a study of graft-versus-host responses after intestinal transplantation. Overall study context: Isolated intestinal, liver-intestinal, or multivisceral transplants were what recipients had. Every transplant recipient was induced with anti-thymocyte globulin, then maintained on tacrolimus and steroids for roughly 3 years. Study results and caveats: Recipient-marrow GvH clones were detected, some having first appeared in ileum or blood. HvG clone declines early post-transplant were associated with peak circulating GvH levels.

The chain uses TRBV6-5 and TRBJ2-1; no firm D call. This clonotype was sampled from a human patient who received an intestinal transplant, so some T cells may come from the graft donor. The material was PBMCs, obtained 734 days after intestinal transplantation. The CDR3 here is CASSPGNEQFF. The CDR3 nucleotides are TGTGCCAGCAGCCCCGGCAATGAGCAGTTCTTC.